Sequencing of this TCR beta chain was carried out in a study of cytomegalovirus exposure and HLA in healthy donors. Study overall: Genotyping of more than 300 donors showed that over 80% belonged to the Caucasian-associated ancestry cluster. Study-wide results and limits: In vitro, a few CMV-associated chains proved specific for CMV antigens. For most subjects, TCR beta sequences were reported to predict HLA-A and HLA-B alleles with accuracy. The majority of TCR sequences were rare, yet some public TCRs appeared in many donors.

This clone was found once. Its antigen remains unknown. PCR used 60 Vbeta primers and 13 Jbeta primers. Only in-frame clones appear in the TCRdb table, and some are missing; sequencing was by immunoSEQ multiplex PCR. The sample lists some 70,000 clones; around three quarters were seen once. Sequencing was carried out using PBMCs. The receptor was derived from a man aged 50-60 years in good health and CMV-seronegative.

This chain's CDR3 is CASSAGIDGYTF. In DNA, the CDR3 is TGTGCCAGCAGTGCAGGAATCGATGGCTACACCTTC. V gene TRBV2 combines with J gene TRBJ1-2; no clear D. There are 12 residues in the CDR3. Trimming pared 4 bases from V and 6 bases from J, leaving 9 bases between. Germline V lookup: CDR1 SNHLY, CDR2 FYNNEI.